This TCR beta chain was captured by sequencing in a study of shared clonotypes between healthy human individuals (TCRdb year 2020). As for the study more broadly: A few men and a couple of women, aged 18 to 49 years, made up the cohort. Leukapheresis yielded between about 0.94 and 8.9 billion PBMCs per donor. To estimate repertoire size and how much clonotypes are shared between individuals, the study performed deep sequencing of blood TCR repertoires from a few healthy adults. Different laboratories and diverse techniques were used to prepare libraries and sequence TCR repertoires, to increase sequencing depth and limit assay-specific biases. General study outcomes and caveats: Sampling was limited to blood, and TCR repertoires in tissue likely differ from TCR repertoires in blood. Because the study included only a small number of donors, the genetic and exposure-history diversity represented was limited. Pairwise subsampling led to the expectation that sequencing depth would affect the degree of clonotype sharing among donors.

From the germline V gene, CDR1 is MRHNA and CDR2 is SNTAGT. The CDR3 covers 13 residues, taking in both the cysteine and the phenylalanine. The only DNA kept is the CDR3, 39 bases in frame from the first base. V loses 8 bases, J loses 4 bases, and the germline ends lie 13 bases apart. Concerning this clone itself: Which antigen it targets is not known. Per-base qualities were not stored, and no clone one base away is much larger.

Using the deep immunoSEQ assay, multiplex PCR amplified TCR CDR3 regions from genomic DNA. Extracted genomic DNA from each cell subset was spread evenly across all wells of several immunoSEQ 96-well plates, with each plate serving as a replicate. For unsorted PBMC, each replicate PCR was loaded with about 270 ng genomic DNA, equivalent to 25,000 to 35,000 T cell genomes. Ten immunoSEQ deep assay plates were used to sequence the unsorted PBMC genomic DNA. Purified libraries were measured with a Qubit 3.0 fluorometer, size-checked on a Bioanalyzer 2100, and measured again with the KAPA Library Quantification kit. Each immunoSEQ 96-well plate was sequenced on its own single-read 150-cycle Illumina NextSeq 550 flow cell. Processing in the source paper ran as follows. Because the immunoSEQ output included only junctional sequences and no quality scores, the filtering could not be the same as the filtering used for full-length reads. Sequences were annotated with PyIR, a Python wrapper for IgBLAST v1.9, and V/J genes and CDR3 were assigned using IMGT germline references. Reads were filtered out if the reads had weak V/J assignments (E-value above 1e-6), no CDR3, stop codons, out-of-frame junctions, or ambiguous translated residues. V3J clonotypes were defined as sequences sharing an identical inferred V gene, J gene, and CDR3 amino acid sequence. Percentage overlap between repertoires was calculated by dividing the number of shared unique clonotypes by the size of the smaller repertoire. Repertoire richness was assessed with RTK rarefaction, the Chao1 estimator, and Recon v2.1 estimates of unobserved clonotypes. This is the immuneACCESS table as TCRdb keeps it, with only in-frame sequences that have V and J called. A part of the clones is gone; compared with another copy, unresolved V genes explain less than half, and the rest is unexplained. That table gives V, J and clone size, and the DNA gave D and trimming. Within this sample are about 600,000 clones, with roughly 79% of them counted one time only. Approximately 12% of the sample comes from the top ten.

The donors were healthy, HIV-negative adults with no recently reported acute infections or vaccinations. Every donor was a Caucasian adult living in Nashville, Tennessee, USA. For unsorted samples, tens of millions of PBMCs were counted, and genomic DNA was extracted using the QIAamp DNA Blood Mini kit. Blood was collected by leukapheresis, and PBMCs were isolated by Ficoll-Histopaque density gradient centrifugation and then cryopreserved in liquid nitrogen vapor phase. The clonotype originates from a woman in her forties in good health. Some clones in this sample may be carry-over from other donors' samples. Material for sequencing was PBMCs. This sequence uses TRBV6-4 and TRBJ2-3; possibly the D gene is TRBD1, per 6 matching bases. The CDR3 region has the sequence CASSRTEADTQYF. In nucleotide form, the sequence is TGTGCCAGCTCCCGGACAGAGGCAGATACGCAGTATTTT.